These 11 T cell receptor beta chains originate from one sample sequenced in a study of blood T cell repertoires in COVID-19. Using immunoSEQ multiplex PCR, the repertoire was profiled, and TCRdb retains in-frame clones only, with some absent. The repertoire holds about 280,000 clones, with about 85% as singletons. What was sequenced was PBMCs or T cells enriched from blood (not recorded which). Source of these receptors: a woman aged 45-59 years who had recovered from COVID-19.

As concerns this clone: The sample contains more than one DNA sequence encoding this CDR3. The V gene is TRBV29-1, the J gene TRBJ1-3; D is uncertain. Germline V CDR1 and CDR2: SQVTM, ANQGSEA. The CDR3 is made up of 11 amino acids. Trimming took 6 bases from V and 1 from J, leaving 4 bases between them. CDR3 bases: TGCAGCGTCGGGTCTGGAAACACCATATATTTT. Residues: CSVGSGNTIYF.

The rearrangement joins TRBV27 to TRBJ2-7; TRBD1 aligns across 10 bases. The germline V gene has CDR1 MNHEY and CDR2 SMNVEV (reference sequence). The CDR3 runs to 15 residues. The ends lost 4 bases at V and 0 bases at J; junction bases unmatched: 3. CDR3 nucleotide sequence: TGTGCCAGCAGTTGGGGGACAGGGGCCTCCTACGAGCAGTACTTC. Translated, it gives CASSWGTGASYEQYF.

The chain has TRBV19 and TRBJ2-6; D is possibly TRBD1 (5 bases). The CDR3 spans 18 residues. Germline loops: CDR1 LNHDA, CDR2 SQIVND (reference sequence). The ends were cut back, 5 bases at V and 0 bases at J, with 17 bases in the middle. The CDR3 region has the DNA TGTGCCAGTAGTGTAGTCAGGGTCTCAAGCTCTGGGGCCAACGTCCTGACTTTC. Translating gives CASSVVRVSSSGANVLTF.

This chain joins TRBV28 and TRBJ1-2, with 11 bases aligning to TRBD1. The CDR3 is made up of 17 amino acids. Germline V gene data show CDR1 as MDHEN and CDR2 as SYDVKM. J was trimmed by 8 bases and V by 1 base; bases with no gene match: 12. As DNA, the CDR3 is TGTGCCAGCAGTTTATCCACAGGGACAGGGGGGCGCGGCGGCTACACCTTC. Residues: CASSLSTGTGGRGGYTF.

This sequence joins TRBV2 and TRBJ1-4, with 12 bases fitting TRBD1. The CDR3 has 17 amino acids. Germline V CDR1 and CDR2: SNHLY, FYNNEI. V trimming: 10 bases; J trimming: 7 bases; junction bases outside the gene matches: 16. This CDR3 is CAITAGDRGLVSEKLFF. The DNA for the CDR3 is TGTGCCATAACGGCCGGGGACAGGGGGCTCGTAAGTGAAAAACTGTTTTTT. Full variable domain (outside the CDR3, taken from reference TRBV2 and TRBJ1-4): EPEVTQTPSHQVTQMGQEVILRCVPISNHLYFYWYRQILGQKVEFLVSFYNNEISEKSEIFDDQFSVERPDGSNFTLKIRSTKLEDSAMYFCAITAGDRGLVSEKLFFGSGTQLSVL.

This clone was detected once. The V and J genes are TRBV27 and TRBJ1-2, with a possible D match to TRBD1 (5 bases). The V end was cut by 5 bases, the J end by 7 bases, with 17 bases between. The CDR3 sequence is 14 residues long. The germline gives CDR1 MNHEY, CDR2 SMNVEV (reference sequence). Here the CDR3 reads CASSPRAGSAGYTF. DNA for the CDR3: TGTGCCAGCAGTCCCAGGGCAGGGTCGGCTGGCTACACCTTC.

This chain connects TRBV7-3 to TRBJ2-1; 11 bases match TRBD1. The CDR3 spans 14 residues. Germline V gene lookup returns CDR1 SGHTA and CDR2 FQGTGA. After removal of 3 bases from V and 9 bases from J, the junction contained 4 bases not matched to a gene. The CDR3 region is CASSLPGQGAEQFF. The CDR3 nucleotides are TGTGCCAGCAGCTTGCCCGGACAGGGGGCTGAGCAGTTCTTC.

This clone showed up just once. The chain employs TRBV4-1 and TRBJ1-1; TRBD1 is a possible D gene (6 bases). CDR3 length: 15 amino acids. Germline CDR1 MGHRA, CDR2 YSYEKL. Trimming took off 1 base at V and 0 bases at J, with 9 bases between the two ends. DNA of the CDR3: TGCGCCAGCAGCCAAGGAAACAGGGTGAACACTGAAGCTTTCTTT. It codes for CASSQGNRVNTEAFF.

The V and J genes are TRBV2 and TRBJ1-2; TRBD1 matches at 9 bases. This CDR3 has 14 amino acids. Germline V gene sequence: CDR1 SNHLY, CDR2 FYNNEI. V was clipped by 6 bases and J by 4 bases; unmatched bases: 6. The CDR3 sequence is CASRGDRAGYGYTF. CDR3 nucleotide sequence: TGTGCCAGCAGGGGGGACAGGGCTGGCTATGGCTACACCTTC.

V is TRBV18 and J is TRBJ1-2, with a tentative D call TRBD1 (6 bases). Germline CDR1 reads KGHSH; CDR2 reads LQKENI. The CDR3 covers 16 residues. Trimming took off 2 bases at V and 0 bases at J, with 13 bases between the two ends. The CDR3 loop reads CASSPDTGNTNYGYTF. CDR3 DNA: TGTGCCAGCTCACCAGATACAGGGAATACTAACTATGGCTACACCTTC.

This clone has just one count. The sample holds other DNA sequences that translate to the same CDR3. The chain joins TRBV3-1 (or the pseudogene TRBV3-2) to TRBJ1-2; perhaps TRBD1 as D (6 bases). Trimming shortened V by 1 base and J by 4 bases, and 7 bases separated the two germline ends. This CDR3 region has 13 residues. Germline CDR1 is LGHDT and CDR2 is YNNKEL (reference sequence). DNA of the CDR3: TGTGCCAGCAGCCAAGGGACAGCCTATGGCTACACCTTC. Translated: CASSQGTAYGYTF.